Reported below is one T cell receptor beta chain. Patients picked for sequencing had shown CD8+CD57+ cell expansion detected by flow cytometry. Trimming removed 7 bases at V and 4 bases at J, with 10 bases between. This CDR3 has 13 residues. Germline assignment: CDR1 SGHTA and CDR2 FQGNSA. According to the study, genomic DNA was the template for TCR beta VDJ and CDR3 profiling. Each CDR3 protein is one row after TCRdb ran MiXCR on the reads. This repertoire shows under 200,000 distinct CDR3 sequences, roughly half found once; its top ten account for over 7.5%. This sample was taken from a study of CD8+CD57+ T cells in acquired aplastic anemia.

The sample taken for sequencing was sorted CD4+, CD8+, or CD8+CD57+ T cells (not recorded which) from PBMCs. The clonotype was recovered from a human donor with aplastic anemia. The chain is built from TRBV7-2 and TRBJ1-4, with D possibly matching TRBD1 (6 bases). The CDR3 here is CASTSDSNEKLFF. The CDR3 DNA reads TGTGCCAGCACCTCGGACAGTAATGAAAAACTGTTTTTT.